Each of the 25 T cell receptor beta chains below was sequenced from the same sample in a study of blood T cell repertoires in COVID-19. The method was immunoSEQ multiplex PCR; TCRdb's version includes in-frame clones alone and lacks a portion of them. The data show 30,000 to 40,000 clones, 75% to 90% seen once. Sequencing was done on a sample of peripheral blood. The receptor set was obtained from a man aged 55-75 years with acute or convalescent COVID-19.

The V and J genes are TRBV7-2 and TRBJ2-5; 11 nucleotides match TRBD2. Trimming removed 4 bases from V and 5 bases from J; junction bases left unmatched: 9. CDR1 SGHTA and CDR2 FQGNSA come from the germline V gene. This CDR3 has 16 residues. The CDR3 protein is CASSSQTSGSGETQYF. In nucleotides, the CDR3 is TGTGCCAGCAGCTCTCAAACTAGCGGGAGTGGGGAGACCCAGTACTTC.

The rearrangement joins TRBV27 to TRBJ2-2; D might be TRBD2 (6 bases). The germline gives CDR1 MNHEY, CDR2 SMNVEV (reference sequence). Trimming took off 8 bases at V and 5 bases at J, with 18 bases between the two ends. The CDR3 runs to 15 residues. The CDR3 DNA is TGTGCCAGCCGGGAGAGGGTCGGCCAAACCGGGGAGCTGTTTTTT. Translated, it gives CASRERVGQTGELFF.

The V and J genes are TRBV7-9 and TRBJ2-7, with D uncertain. There are 13 residues in the CDR3. Per germline, CDR1 SEHNR and CDR2 FQNEAQ (reference sequence). The V end was cut by 0 bases, the J end by 3 bases, with 6 bases between. This CDR3 is CASSLARFYEQYF. The CDR3 coding sequence is TGTGCCAGCAGCTTAGCGAGGTTCTACGAGCAGTACTTC.

This chain connects TRBV10-3 to TRBJ1-1; 8 nucleotides line up with TRBD1. With V trimmed by 8 bases and J by 10 bases, 12 bases remained unmatched. The CDR3 contains 13 residues. The germline V gene encodes CDR1 ENHRY and CDR2 SYGVKD. CDR3: CAIWAGQGSLAFF. The DNA for the CDR3 is TGTGCCATCTGGGCCGGACAGGGCTCGTTAGCTTTCTTT.

The rearrangement uses TRBV24-1 and TRBJ1-2; TRBD1 might be the D (5 bases). The CDR3 runs 16 residues. Per germline, CDR1 KGHDR and CDR2 SFDVKD. With 4 bases removed from V and 7 bases from J, the gap between germline ends came to 21 bases. In nucleotides, the CDR3 is TGTGCCACCAGTGACCCCATTGCGCCAGGGATTGGTGGCTACACCTTC. Translating it yields CATSDPIAPGIGGYTF.

The genes are TRBV24-1 and TRBJ2-5, with TRBD2 matching over 8 bases. After removal of 0 bases from V and 5 bases from J, the junction contained 4 bases not matched to a gene. The CDR3 totals 15 residues. The germline V gene has CDR1 KGHDR and CDR2 SFDVKD. CDR3 bases: TGTGCCACCAGTGATTTGCGGGGGGGAACGGAGACCCAGTACTTC. Translation: CATSDLRGGTETQYF.

This chain links TRBV9 with TRBJ1-1; no definite D call. Germline-derived CDR1 and CDR2 are SGDLS and YYNGEE. The germline V and J ends were trimmed by 0 bases and 5 bases, with 14 bases remaining between them. This CDR3 comprises 15 residues. CDR3: CASSVVAGVGTEAFF. The CDR3 nucleotides are TGTGCCAGCAGCGTAGTAGCGGGAGTGGGGACTGAAGCTTTCTTT.

The gene calls are TRBV6-5 and TRBJ1-1; D is possibly TRBD1 (6 bases). Germline lookup yields CDR1 MNHEY and CDR2 SVGAGI. The CDR3 length is 15 residues. The V end was cut by 6 bases, the J end by 5 bases, with 19 bases between. The CDR3 is CASSYVRTARTEAFF. DNA for the CDR3: TGTGCCAGCAGCTACGTTCGGACAGCGAGGACTGAAGCTTTCTTT.

The chain employs TRBV5-1 and TRBJ2-1; D is ambiguous. This CDR3 spans 15 amino acids. V was clipped by 0 bases and J by 0 bases, with 7 bases between them. Germline CDR1 is SGHRS and CDR2 is YFSETQ. CDR3 coding DNA: TGCGCCAGCAGCTTGGAGCCAAGCTCCTACAATGAGCAGTTCTTC. Its protein product is CASSLEPSSYNEQFF.

The chain carries TRBV19 and TRBJ2-3; 7 bases are shared with TRBD2. The CDR3 covers 16 residues. V gave up 2 bases and J gave up 0 bases; unmatched junction bases: 5. Germline lookup yields CDR1 LNHDA and CDR2 SQIVND (reference sequence). The CDR3 is CASSIRGGPSTDTQYF. CDR3 coding DNA: TGTGCCAGTAGTATAAGGGGAGGGCCCAGCACAGATACGCAGTATTTT.

The chain combines TRBV20-1 with TRBJ2-1; D is perhaps TRBD2 (5 bases). Per the germline V gene, CDR1 is DFQATT and CDR2 is SNEGSKA (reference sequence). V was trimmed by 3 bases and J by 6 bases, leaving 12 bases between them. CDR3 length: 13 amino acids. CDR3: CSASVDSANEQFF. The CDR3 nucleotides are TGCAGTGCTAGTGTGGACTCCGCCAATGAGCAGTTCTTC.

The rearrangement uses TRBV25-1 and TRBJ1-5; D uncertain. The CDR3 extends over 14 amino acids. The germline V and J ends were trimmed by 1 base and 4 bases, with 8 bases remaining between them. Germline lookup yields CDR1 MGHDK and CDR2 SYGVNS. This CDR3 reads CASSESGWNQPQHF. The CDR3 bases are TGTGCCAGCAGTGAATCGGGGTGGAATCAGCCCCAGCATTTT.

The genes are TRBV11-3 and TRBJ2-3, with a tentative D call TRBD1 (5 bases). Germline V lookup: CDR1 SGHNT, CDR2 YENEEA. Trimming left V 5 bases short and J 2 bases short, with 14 bases between. This CDR3 is built from 15 residues. Here the CDR3 reads CASSAGQGDTDTQYF. The CDR3 DNA reads TGTGCCAGCAGCGCAGGCCAGGGCGACACAGATACGCAGTATTTT.

The chain uses TRBV27 and TRBJ2-1; 16 positions match TRBD2. V shed 5 bases, J shed 2 bases, and the junction held 3 bases outside the gene matches. The CDR3 covers 17 residues. The germline V gene encodes CDR1 MNHEY and CDR2 SMNVEV (reference sequence). The CDR3 is CASSQGTSGRAYNEQFF. For the CDR3, the DNA is TGTGCCAGCAGTCAGGGGACTAGCGGGAGGGCCTACAATGAGCAGTTCTTC.

The chain couples TRBV28 to TRBJ1-1, with D possibly TRBD1 on 5 matching bases. Trimming stripped 11 bases from V and 5 bases from J, with 18 bases between. The length of the CDR3 is 13 residues. The V gene's germline CDR1 is MDHEN and CDR2 SYDVKM. CDR3: CACVGAGKTEAFF. The CDR3 DNA reads as TGTGCCTGCGTTGGGGCAGGAAAAACTGAAGCTTTCTTT.

V usage is TRBV24-1 and J usage is TRBJ2-5; possibly TRBD2 for D (7 bases). Between the trimmed V and J ends, which lost 10 bases and 1 base, there was a span of 15 bases. Germline V CDR1 and CDR2: KGHDR, SFDVKD. There are 14 residues in the CDR3. For the CDR3, the DNA is TGTGCCACGACCGATCGGGGGGCCCAAGAGACCCAGTACTTC. This sequence encodes CATTDRGAQETQYF.

The chain carries TRBV21-1 and TRBJ2-2; the DNA was not used to check the table's D call, TRBD1. TRBV21-1 is an annotated pseudogene. The CDR3 sequence is 18 residues long. CDR3 sequence: CASSKAGRAAANTGELFF. Written as DNA, the CDR3 is TGTGCCAGCAGCAAAGCGGGCAGGGCCGCCGCGAACACCGGGGAGCTGTTTTTT.

This sequence joins TRBV5-1 and TRBJ2-1; a possible D gene is TRBD1 (5 bases). Germline V gives CDR1 SGHRS, CDR2 YFSETQ. V lost 5 bases, J lost 11 bases, and 20 bases lay in between. The CDR3 covers 14 residues. The CDR3 DNA reads as TGCGCCAGCAGACTCACAGGCTCTACAATGAAGCAGTTCTTC. Translated, it gives CASRLTGSTMKQFF.

This clone came up once. The gene calls are TRBV3-1 (or the pseudogene TRBV3-2) and TRBJ2-3, with TRBD2 matching over 15 bases. The CDR3 has 16 residues. Germline trimming cut 3 bases from V and 5 bases from J; bases unmatched to any gene: 3. Germline values: CDR1 LGHDT, CDR2 YNNKEL (reference sequence). The CDR3 nucleotides are TGTGCCAGCAGCCAGGGACTAGCGGGAGGCGGAGATACGCAGTATTTT. This gives the protein CASSQGLAGGGDTQYF.

The chain couples TRBV5-1 to TRBJ1-2, with 12 nucleotides matching TRBD1. The germline V gene has CDR1 SGHRS and CDR2 YFSETQ. The CDR3 covers 17 residues. Losses at the gene ends were 4 bases for V and 2 bases for J; bases not matched to a gene: 9. CDR3 region: CASSDRDRGLGNYGYTF. The CDR3 DNA reads TGCGCCAGCAGCGACCGGGACAGGGGGCTGGGGAACTATGGCTACACCTTC.

The rearrangement uses TRBV19 and TRBJ1-5; 7 bases map to TRBD1. Germline loops: CDR1 LNHDA, CDR2 SQIVND (reference sequence). The trim removed 4 bases at V and 2 bases at J, leaving 5 bases unmatched. The CDR3 totals 15 residues. DNA for the CDR3: TGTGCCAGTAGTAGCAGGGGGTCGGGCAATCAGCCCCAGCATTTT. It specifies CASSSRGSGNQPQHF.

This chain joins TRBV21-1 and TRBJ2-5; TRBD2, as called in the table, went unchecked against the DNA. TRBV21-1 is classified as a pseudogene. CDR3 length: 17 residues. This CDR3 is CASSKRLAGLGQETQYF. The CDR3 coding sequence is TGTGCCAGCAGCAAAAGACTAGCGGGATTAGGCCAAGAGACCCAGTACTTC.

The V gene is TRBV21-1, the J gene TRBJ2-1; the DNA was not used to check the table's D call, TRBD1. TRBV21-1 is labeled a pseudogene. The CDR3 is 19 residues long. CDR3 sequence: CASSKARTHRDRGLNEQFF. In nucleotides, the CDR3 is TGTGCCAGCAGCAAGGCTCGAACCCACCGGGACAGGGGGCTTAATGAGCAGTTCTTC.

This chain joins TRBV28 and TRBJ2-7, with a tentative D call TRBD2 (5 bases). V was cut by 5 bases and J by 7 bases, with 18 bases left in between. The germline CDR1 and CDR2 sequences are MDHEN and SYDVKM. The CDR3 runs to 14 residues. The CDR3 bases are TGTGCCAGCAGTCTTCGACGGACTTCGTCTGAGCAGTACTTC. Encoded protein: CASSLRRTSSEQYF.

The rearrangement links TRBV15 to TRBJ1-6, with 8 bases fitting TRBD1. The V gene end was trimmed by 0 bases and the J gene end by 1 base; junction bases not matched to a gene: 8. The CDR3 length is 19 residues. Germline CDR1 is LNHNV and CDR2 is YYDKDF (reference sequence). The CDR3 is CATSRDRPRGLSYNSPLHF. CDR3 nucleotides: TGTGCCACCAGCAGAGATCGCCCCAGGGGGCTGTCCTATAATTCACCCCTCCACTTT.